These 10 T cell receptor beta chains were sequenced from one sample in a study of Graves' ophthalmopathy and Graves' hyperthyroidism. Amplification targeted the TCR beta CDR3 regions, with RNA transcripts as the source material. First-round RT-PCR relied on HTBI primers, and a second-round multiplex PCR came next. TCRdb itself ran the multiplex PCR reads through MiXCR, one entry per CDR3 protein. Of approximately 700,000 distinct CDR3 sequences in the sample, about 38% were seen once. Source material: peripheral blood. These receptor sequences come from an adult man with Graves' ophthalmopathy.

The gene calls are TRBV6-5 and TRBJ1-4; TRBD1 is a possible D gene (5 bases). The CDR3 consists of 15 residues. Germline CDR1 reads MNHEY; CDR2 reads SVGAGI. V was clipped by 0 bases and J by 4 bases, with 9 bases between them. The CDR3 DNA reads as TGTGCCAGCAGTTACTCGGGACGGTTTAATGAAAAACTGTTTTTT. Protein: CASSYSGRFNEKLFF.

The CDR3 is CSVEVGPGNTIYF. The CDR3 DNA reads TGCAGCGTTGAAGTCGGGCCTGGAAACACCATATATTTT. The chain carries TRBV29-1 and TRBJ1-3, with unresolved D. There are 13 residues in the CDR3. Germline lookup yields CDR1 SQVTM and CDR2 ANQGSEA. Trimming pared 1 base from V and 2 bases from J, leaving 6 bases between.

The table lists this clonotype with many counts. The J gene is TRBJ1-2, the V gene TRBV12-3 or TRBV12-4; TRBD1 aligns across 10 bases. The CDR3 loop spans 14 amino acids. V dropped 5 bases and J dropped 7; count of bases not matched to a gene: 7. In DNA form, the CDR3 reads TGTGCCAGCAGTCCCGGACAGGGGGGCTCTGGCTACACCTTC. As protein: CASSPGQGGSGYTF.

The gene calls are TRBV7-9 and TRBJ1-5; D may be TRBD1 (5 bases). Trimming shortened V by 5 bases and J by 5 bases, and 10 bases separated the two germline ends. The germline CDR1 and CDR2 sequences are SEHNR and FQNEAQ (reference sequence). The CDR3 spans 13 residues. The DNA of the CDR3 is TGTGCCAGCAGCACCGGGGCGTATCAGCCCCAGCATTTT. This codes for CASSTGAYQPQHF.

This chain links TRBV2 with TRBJ2-1, with 12 nucleotides matching TRBD2. The trim removed 9 bases at V and 5 bases at J, leaving 8 bases unmatched. The germline gives CDR1 SNHLY, CDR2 FYNNEI. The CDR3 sequence is 15 residues long. CDR3 sequence reads: CASFLRLAGDNEQFF. The CDR3 bases are TGTGCCAGTTTCCTCAGACTAGCGGGAGACAATGAGCAGTTCTTC. The full variable domain, with the rest looked up from reference TRBV2 and TRBJ2-1, is EPEVTQTPSHQVTQMGQEVILRCVPISNHLYFYWYRQILGQKVEFLVSFYNNEISEKSEIFDDQFSVERPDGSNFTLKIRSTKLEDSAMYFCASFLRLAGDNEQFFGPGTRLTVL.

A remark on this clonotype: A single base separates this from a much larger clone, so it may be a read error. V is TRBV7-9 and J is TRBJ2-7, with TRBD2 matching over 9 bases. This CDR3 is 14 amino acids long. The germline V gene has CDR1 SEHNR and CDR2 FQNEAQ (reference sequence). Written as DNA, the CDR3 is TGCGCCAGCAGCTTGGCTAGCGGGATCGACGAGCAGTACTTC. Translation: CASSLASGIDEQYF.

This clonotype appeared many times. The chain links TRBV7-2 to TRBJ1-5; TRBD1 might be the D (6 bases). From germline, CDR1 is SGHTA and CDR2 FQGNSA. V was pared by 4 bases and J by 5 bases, with 12 bases between. The CDR3 runs 14 residues. The DNA for the CDR3 is TGTGCCAGCAGCTCACAGGGAATCGATCAGCCCCAGCATTTT. It yields the protein CASSSQGIDQPQHF.

The CDR3 DNA reads TGCAGCGTCATAGGGCTAGCGGGAGGGTCGGAGACCCAGTACTTC. Translated, it gives CSVIGLAGGSETQYF. The J gene is TRBJ2-5, the V gene TRBV29-1; 12 nucleotides align to TRBD2. Looked up from germline, CDR1 is SQVTM and CDR2 is ANQGSEA. The V and J ends lost 6 bases and 5 bases, in that order; junction bases with no gene match: 10. CDR3 length: 15 amino acids.

In its sample, this clonotype was seen many times. The chain joins TRBV5-1 to TRBJ2-7; no firm D call. CDR3 length: 14 amino acids. The V end was cut by 1 base, the J end by 2 bases, with 10 bases between. Germline CDR1 and CDR2: SGHRS and YFSETQ. In nucleotides, the CDR3 is TGCGCCAGCAGCTTGCAAACATCCACCTACGAGCAGTACTTC. Residues: CASSLQTSTYEQYF.

CDR3 loop: CSLPGQGAKETQYF. CDR3 nucleotides: TGCAGCTTACCCGGACAGGGGGCGAAGGAGACCCAGTACTTC. The V call is TRBV29-1, the J call TRBJ2-5, with TRBD1 matching 11 bases. With 8 bases clipped from V and 5 bases from J, the junction kept 10 bases outside the gene matches. This CDR3 contains 14 residues. Germline-derived CDR1 and CDR2 are SQVTM and ANQGSEA.